One sample yielded the 4 T cell receptor beta chains listed below, sequenced in a study of T cells in Graves' hyperthyroidism and ophthalmopathy (dated by TCRdb to between 2019 and 2020). To prepare the library, multiplex PCR was applied. Sequencing relied on an Illumina HiSeq 2000. TCR beta CDR3 regions were amplified from RNA transcripts. The TCR CDR3 was subjected to a first round of RT-PCR using the HTBI primer set and the Qiagen OneStep RT-PCR kit. The raw public data were reprocessed by TCRdb itself: fastp quality trimming at Q25, MiXCR clonotype calling, in-frame beta chains only. Here each entry gathers all rows of one CDR3 protein and keeps the most common genes and DNA. A total of 350,000 or so distinct CDR3 sequences appear in this sample, around 18% of them only once. Clones ranked in the top ten supply roughly 16% of the sample. Material: blood. These receptors were taken from a woman in her thirties or forties with Graves' ophthalmopathy.

This clonotype was observed many times. The chain uses TRBV11-2 and TRBJ1-2, with 10 bases identical to TRBD1. The CDR3 has 14 residues. Germline V lookup: CDR1 SGHAT, CDR2 FQNNGV. Unmatched junction bases numbered 6, after V lost 5 bases and J lost 6 bases. CDR3 in amino acids: CASSKTGGWNGYTF. The CDR3 DNA follows: TGTGCCAGCAGCAAGACAGGGGGCTGGAATGGCTACACCTTC.

The chain is built from TRBV6-4 and TRBJ2-7; 10 positions match TRBD1. The J call may not be correct, given that the DNA end is closer to TRBJ2-1. This CDR3 has 13 amino acids. Per the germline V gene, CDR1 is MRHNA and CDR2 is SNTAGT. The CDR3 here is CAVDTTGGYEQFF. The CDR3 region has the DNA TGTGCCGTTGATACGACAGGGGGCTACGAGCAGTTCTTC.

In its sample, this clonotype was seen many times. The chain joins TRBV20-1 to TRBJ2-5; 8 positions match TRBD1. V trimming: 0 bases; J trimming: 2 bases; junction bases outside the gene matches: 5. Germline CDR1 is DFQATT and CDR2 is SNEGSKA (reference sequence). This CDR3 spans 15 amino acids. The CDR3 nucleotides read TGCAGTGCTAGAGATCAACAGGGGGTGCAAGAGACCCAGTACTTC. This sequence encodes CSARDQQGVQETQYF.

The sample holds many counts of this clonotype. This chain links TRBV11-2 with TRBJ2-7; D is undetermined. Trimming shortened V by 1 base and J by 2 bases, and 15 bases separated the two germline ends. This CDR3 spans 16 amino acids. Germline CDR1 reads SGHAT; CDR2 reads FQNNGV. The CDR3 DNA reads as TGTGCCAGCAGCTTAGTTGTGTCCAGCCGCGCCTACGAGCAGTACTTC. This encodes CASSLVVSSRAYEQYF.